This T cell receptor beta chain is from a study of CD8+CD57+ T cells in acquired aplastic anemia. Study-level findings and limits: Patients and controls had CD8+ Simpson's diversity values that were not significantly distinct.

For this clonotype: Its cognate antigen is unknown.

The germline V and J ends were trimmed by 2 bases and 10 bases, with 21 bases remaining between them. CDR1 is SGHTA, CDR2 FQGNSA, per germline. CDR3 length: 16 amino acids. The patients chosen for sequencing had shown expansion of CD8+CD57+ cells (detected by flow cytometry). Severe acquired aplastic anemia was present in every patient. The study profiled TCR beta VDJ and CDR3 using genomic DNA as template. TCRdb fed the reads into MiXCR, producing one record per CDR3 protein. The sample carries fewer than 300,000 distinct CDR3 sequences, 70% to 85% recorded once. The sample was sorted CD4+, CD8+, or CD8+CD57+ T cells (not recorded which) from PBMCs. This clonotype originated in a human donor with aplastic anemia. The rearrangement joins TRBV7-2 to TRBJ2-1; D remains ambiguous. The DNA for the CDR3 is TGTGCCAGCAGCTTACTAACCTCCAGTGGGAACGTCGAGCAGTTCTTC. Its translation is CASSLLTSSGNVEQFF.